This TCR beta chain was obtained from a study of human T cells and chemical hapten exposure. Whole-study results and caveats: No change in TCRs above 1 in 1000 frequency was produced by DPC sensitization.

Concerning this clonotype: What it recognizes is unknown.

Regarding time point: patch test 3, about 24 weeks after DPC sensitization. Treatment meaning: therapeutic diphenylcyclopropenone sensitization with weekly scalp DPC. Germline V lookup: CDR1 SGDLS, CDR2 YYNGEE. The ends were cut back, 5 bases at V and 0 bases at J, with 14 bases in the middle. CDR3 length: 15 residues. Via MiXCR, TCRdb re-called the RACE reads, giving one row per CDR3 protein. Of about 170,000 distinct CDR3 sequences listed, about a quarter are singletons. This receptor was obtained from a woman aged 18-35 years with alopecia areata. Some clones in this sample may be carry-over from other donors' samples. The J gene is TRBJ2-5, the V gene TRBV9; either TRBD1 or TRBD2 may fit D (5 bases each). The sequences come from whole blood, collected in connection with sensitization to the hapten diphenylcyclopropenone (DPC). The CDR3 here is CASSYDWGYQETQYF. The DNA of the CDR3 is TGTGCCAGCAGTTACGACTGGGGGTACCAAGAGACCCAGTACTTC. Full variable domain (rest looked up from reference TRBV9 and TRBJ2-5): DSGVTQTPKHLITATGQRVTLRCSPRSGDLSVYWYQQSLDQGLQFLIQYYNGEERAKGNILERFSAQQFPDLHSELNLSSLELGDSALYFCASSYDWGYQETQYFGPGTRLLVL.